A selection of T cell receptor beta chains follows, all from one sample in a study of blood T cells in healthy people across ages. TCRdb independently ran MiXCR on the 5' RACE reads; one entry per CDR3 protein. The sample lists hundreds of thousands of distinct CDR3 sequences; roughly 25% were seen once. The same sample was also studied in work on T cells of mothers and their children.

Source material: blood. Receptors originate from a boy aged 5-17 years in good health. CDR3s include the opening cysteine and the closing phenylalanine or tryptophan. A D gene is named only where the DNA matches it firmly. Rows give clone size only sometimes, using once, few, many, or a class for an expanded clone.

>TRBV7-9|TRBJ2-1|NA|few
TGTGCCAGCAGCTTATACGGGGGGCCTTCCTACAATGAGCAGTTCTTC
CASSLYGGPSYNEQFF
>TRBV6-1|TRBJ2-4|NA|few
TGTGCCAGCACCCCGTCGGGTACATCGAAAAACATTCAGTACTTC
CASTPSGTSKNIQYF
>TRBV9|TRBJ2-5|NA|NA
TGTGCCAGCAGCGCAATCGAAGAGACCCAGTACTTC
CASSAIEETQYF
>TRBV4-1|TRBJ2-5|TRBD1|NA
TGCGCCAGCAGCCAAGAGACAGGGGAAGAGACCCAGTACTTC
CASSQETGEETQYF
>TRBV7-9|TRBJ2-3|TRBD2|NA
TGTGCCAGCAGCCGGCGGACGAGCGGGGGGGCCTCAAGCACAGATACGCAGTATTTT
CASSRRTSGGASSTDTQYF
>TRBV10-3|TRBJ2-7|NA|many
TGTGCCATCAGTGAGAGGGCAGGGGACGAGCAGTACTTC
CAISERAGDEQYF
>TRBV12-3/TRBV12-4|TRBJ1-2|NA|many
TGTGCCAGCAGCCAGGGGCAGAACTATGGCTACACCTTC
CASSQGQNYGYTF
>TRBV5-1|TRBJ1-4|NA|few
TGCGCCAGCAGCTTGGCAGGGAGCGGTGAAAAACTGTTTTTT
CASSLAGSGEKLFF
>TRBV6-1|TRBJ2-5|TRBD2|NA
TGTACCAGCGAACCCGGGACTAGATCAGAGACCCAGTACTTC
CTSEPGTRSETQYF
>TRBV7-9|TRBJ2-7|NA|few
TGTGCCAGCAGCTGGGCGACCTACGAGCAGTACTTC
CASSWATYEQYF
>TRBV18|TRBJ2-7|NA|NA
TGTGCCAGCTCACCACCGGGCAGGGTAGGGGCCTACGAGCAGTACTTC
CASSPPGRVGAYEQYF
>TRBV6-6|TRBJ2-7|TRBD1|NA
TGTGCCAGCCGCTCGGACAGGGACGAGCAGTACTTC
CASRSDRDEQYF
>TRBV25-1|TRBJ2-5|NA|few
TGTGCCACCCGCTTTGGACCGGAAGAGACCCAGTACTTC
CATRFGPEETQYF
>TRBV6-5|TRBJ1-6|TRBD1|few
TGTGCCAGCAGTACACAGGGGGCCGCCTATAATTCACCCCTCCACTTT
CASSTQGAAYNSPLHF
>TRBV10-3|TRBJ2-1|NA|NA
TGTGCCATCAGTCCGCGTGAGGCAGGCGTGAATGAGCAGTTCTTC
CAISPREAGVNEQFF
>TRBV3-1|TRBJ1-2|TRBD1|NA
TGTGCCAGCAGCCACCGGGACAGGGAGAATAGTGGCTACACCTTC
CASSHRDRENSGYTF
>TRBV5-1|TRBJ1-1|TRBD1|NA
TGCGCCAGCGCTGAGGGACAGGGGGTTTCCACTGAAGCTTTCTTT
CASAEGQGVSTEAFF
>TRBV21-1|TRBJ1-2|NA|NA
TGTGCCAGAAGCAAAGCAGGGGGCTACACCTTC
CARSKAGGYTF
>TRBV20-1|TRBJ2-1|NA|few
TGCAGTGCCGGACTGAGCTCCTACAATGAGCAGTTCTTC
CSAGLSSYNEQFF
>TRBV11-1|TRBJ2-3|NA|few
TGTGCCAGCAGCTTCGCGGTGCCAGATACGCAGTATTTT
CASSFAVPDTQYF
>TRBV6-6|TRBJ2-7|NA|NA
TGTGCCAGCTTCGGAGGGGGACTACGACCCTACGAGCAGTACTTC
CASFGGGLRPYEQYF
>TRBV20-1|TRBJ1-2|NA|NA
TGCAGTGCTAGAGATTTAGAGGGACACCCAGGATATGGCTACACCTTC
CSARDLEGHPGYGYTF
>TRBV6-6|TRBJ2-4|NA|NA
TGTGCCACCCAGGGGGGACTACAGTACTTC
CATQGGLQYF
>TRBV29-1|TRBJ1-4|NA|NA
TGCAGCGTTGAATCGGGAGTCACGGGTGAAAAACTGTTTTTT
CSVESGVTGEKLFF
>TRBV14|TRBJ2-2|TRBD2|NA
TGTGCCAGCAGCCAAGTTGATAGCGGGGGCTACACCGGGGAGCTGTTTTTT
CASSQVDSGGYTGELFF
>TRBV6-6|TRBJ1-5|NA|few
TGTGCCAGCACCTCGCCCGGTCAGCCCCAGCATTTT
CASTSPGQPQHF
>TRBV6-6|TRBJ2-7|NA|few
TGTGCCAGCGGGAACACTCTGAGCGAGCAGTACTTC
CASGNTLSEQYF
>TRBV5-1|TRBJ1-1|TRBD1|NA
TGCGCCAGCAGCGTGGGACAGGCAGAACATAAAGCTTTCTTT
CASSVGQAEHKAFF
>TRBV5-1|TRBJ2-5|NA|NA
TGCGCCAGCAGCGGTAACAGGGGAGGCCAAGAGACCCAGTACTTC
CASSGNRGGQETQYF
>TRBV5-1|TRBJ2-2|TRBD2|NA
TGCGCCAGCAGCTACCACCGGGGGGACACCGGGGAGCTGTTTTTT
CASSYHRGDTGELFF
>TRBV20-1|TRBJ2-5|NA|few
TGCAGTGCTAGAGCCGGGCAGACCCAAGAGACCCAGTACTTC
CSARAGQTQETQYF
>TRBV10-3|TRBJ1-2|TRBD1|NA
TGTGCCATCAGTGAAGGCCCAGGGGGTTTCTTAGGCTACACCTTC
CAISEGPGGFLGYTF
>TRBV27|TRBJ1-4|TRBD1|few
TGTGCCAGCAGTCACGACAGGGTGGGGAAACTGTTTTTT
CASSHDRVGKLFF
>TRBV4-1|TRBJ2-4|NA|few
TGCGCCAGCAGCCAAGATAGTCCAGGAACTACCATTCAGTACTTC
CASSQDSPGTTIQYF
>TRBV2|TRBJ2-2|TRBD1|few
TGTGCCAGCATCAGGGGGCAGGCCGGGGAGCTGTTTTTT
CASIRGQAGELFF
>TRBV24-1|TRBJ2-3|TRBD2|few
TGTGCCACCAGGGAGCGGGGGAGCACAGATACGCAGTATTTT
CATRERGSTDTQYF
>TRBV29-1|TRBJ1-2|TRBD1|NA
TGCAGTGTTGGGGACAGCCAGAAAAGTTATGGCTACACCTTC
CSVGDSQKSYGYTF
>TRBV12-3/TRBV12-4|TRBJ2-3|TRBD1|few
TGTGCCACCTGGACAGGGTCTTTCACAGATACGCAGTATTTT
CATWTGSFTDTQYF
>TRBV10-3|TRBJ2-1|TRBD2|NA
TGTGCCATCAGAGCACTAGCGGGGGGTCTTCGTAATGAGCAGTTCTTC
CAIRALAGGLRNEQFF
>TRBV10-2|TRBJ1-5|TRBD1|few
TGCGCCAGCAGGACAGGGTACAATCAGCCCCAGCGTTTT
CASRTGYNQPQRF
>TRBV2|TRBJ2-3|NA|NA
TGTGCCAGCAGTGATACTGTTGCCCTCTCGGGCACAGATACGCAGTATTTT
CASSDTVALSGTDTQYF
>TRBV13|TRBJ2-7|TRBD2|NA
TGTGCCAGCAGCACGGGACTAGCAGAGTACGAGCAGTACTTC
CASSTGLAEYEQYF
>TRBV10-3|TRBJ2-5|TRBD1|few
TGTGCCACCCAGGGGGACAGGGAAGCAGAGACCCAGTACTTC
CATQGDREAETQYF
>TRBV7-2|TRBJ2-3|NA|few
TGTGCCAGCAGCTTAATTCGGGGTAGCACAGATACGCAGTATTTT
CASSLIRGSTDTQYF
>TRBV6-6|TRBJ1-1|NA|few
TGTGCCAGCAGTTACTCAGGACCTGAAGCTTTCTTT
CASSYSGPEAFF
>TRBV2|TRBJ1-5|NA|few
TGTGCCAGCAGTGAACAGGCTATAAACAATCAGCCCCAGCATTTT
CASSEQAINNQPQHF
>TRBV10-3|TRBJ2-5|NA|many
TGTGCCATCAGTGAGTCAGGGGAGACCCAGTACTTC
CAISESGETQYF
>TRBV20-1|TRBJ2-5|NA|few
TGCAGTGCTAGTGCGGGGCTTGGGGAGACCCAGTACTTC
CSASAGLGETQYF
>TRBV5-1|TRBJ2-1|NA|once
TGCGCCAGCAGCCCCCTCGGGACCCGAAACAATGAGCAGTTCTTC
CASSPLGTRNNEQFF
>TRBV25-1|TRBJ2-1|TRBD2|few
TGTGCCAGCAGTCCCCTTGGCGGGGGGGTACATGAGCAGTTCTTC
CASSPLGGGVHEQFF
>TRBV3-1|TRBJ2-1|TRBD2|few
TGTGCCAGCAGCCCGGGGACTAACGGGCAGTTCTTC
CASSPGTNGQFF
>TRBV25-1|TRBJ2-2|NA|few
TGTGCCAGCAGTGATGGGGGCGGGGAGCTGTTTTTT
CASSDGGGELFF
>TRBV29-1|TRBJ2-7|NA|NA
TGCAGCGTTGAAGGTCCAGGGACAAACTACGAGCAGTACTTC
CSVEGPGTNYEQYF
>TRBV6-2/TRBV6-3|TRBJ2-7|NA|NA
TGTGCCAGCAGTTACTCGTATCGAGGGGGGCCGAACGAGCAGTACTTC
CASSYSYRGGPNEQYF
>TRBV15|TRBJ2-7|TRBD1|few
TGTGCCACCAGCTTCGGACAGGCGATCTCCTACGAGCAGTACTTC
CATSFGQAISYEQYF
>TRBV6-1|TRBJ1-2|TRBD1|NA
TGTGCCAGCAGTGAGCAACATATGGGGACAGGGGGAACTTTATATGGCTACACCTTC
CASSEQHMGTGGTLYGYTF
>TRBV7-6|TRBJ2-3|NA|NA
TGTGCCAGCAGCTTGGGGGCTAGGGATACGCAGTATTTT
CASSLGARDTQYF